This TCR beta chain derives from a study of somatic mutations in cytotoxic T cells in rheumatoid arthritis (TCRdb year 2017). Regarding the complete study: Peripheral blood (around 28 ml EDTA) was collected from patients immediately after diagnosis and before any treatment began. A FACSAria II or Sony SH800 was used to flow-sort some V beta antibody-stained T-cell populations at nearly 100% purity, and TCRB sequencing was also done on sorted V beta1+ cells. To characterize clonality, the study used TCRB deep sequencing while asking whether somatic mutations are carried by expanded CD8+ T-cell clones in newly diagnosed, untreated rheumatoid arthritis. For 60 to 80 rheumatoid arthritis patients and some 20 healthy controls, TCRB deep sequencing was carried out. Patient and control groups had essentially identical median ages.

TCRB CDR3 sequencing used the immunoSEQ assay on genomic DNA. On the authors' methods: Only a few patient CD8+ clones larger than 1% matched published virus-specific TCRB sequences when compared against them. Nothing other than productive TCRB rearrangements was included in the analyses. Clonality was expressed as a Shannon entropy-based productive clonality index, with each clone defined by a unique TCRB CDR3 sequence. To calculate repertoire overlap between two samples, the template counts of each clone were considered relative to each sample's total templates. V-gene usage from TCRB sequencing and V-gene usage measured by flow cytometry were correlated (Spearman r of approximately 0.62). In its TCRdb copy, this immuneACCESS table keeps in-frame sequences only and misses some clones. Where compared with another copy, unresolved V genes explain less than half of these, and the others have no known cause. For V, J and clone size, that table is used; D and trimming come from the DNA. For this sample there are more than 12,000 clones; approximately 90% appear just once. Roughly 18% of the sample rests with the top ten.

Regarding this clone: This clone's antigen is unknown. No base qualities exist here, and no much larger clone lies one base off it.

CD4+ and CD8+ cells were isolated by positive magnetic bead selection on an AutoMACS, and purity was checked by flow cytometry. Ficoll-Paque PLUS density gradient separation was used to isolate peripheral blood mononuclear cells. DNA from CD4-enriched, CD8-enriched or PBMC samples was extracted using Nucleospin Tissue or Tissue XS kits and then quantified on a Qubit 2.0 fluorometer. Broad study findings and their caveats: CD8+ T-cell clonality did not differ significantly between rheumatoid arthritis patients and age-matched healthy controls. The expanded CD8+ clones had unknown antigen targets, and not appearing in virus-specific databases did not rule out that they were virus-specific. Several identical CD8+ TCRB sequences were found in both blood and synovial fluid, and in about an eighth of the roughly 60 patients the largest CD8+ clone exceeded 20% of CD8+ cells. In patients, CD8+ clonality rose with age (Spearman r ≈ 0.49), which was not the case in healthy controls.

The sample taken for sequencing was CD4+ T cells sorted from blood. The clonotype was recovered from a man aged 65 to 85 with rheumatoid arthritis.

CDR3 region: CASSLAGYGGPMNTEAFF. Here is the DNA: TGCGCCAGCAGCTTGGCAGGGTATGGTGGTCCCATGAACACTGAAGCTTTCTTT. The chain links TRBV5-1 with TRBJ1-1; tentative D gene TRBD1, with 5 bases matching. The junction shows trimming of 0 bases on V and 0 bases on J, plus 18 bases between the germline ends. CDR1 and CDR2, per the germline V gene, are SGHRS and YFSETQ. Inclusive of the bounding cysteine and phenylalanine, the CDR3 is 18 residues long. Kept here is only the CDR3 DNA, which spans 54 bases and is read in frame from base 1.